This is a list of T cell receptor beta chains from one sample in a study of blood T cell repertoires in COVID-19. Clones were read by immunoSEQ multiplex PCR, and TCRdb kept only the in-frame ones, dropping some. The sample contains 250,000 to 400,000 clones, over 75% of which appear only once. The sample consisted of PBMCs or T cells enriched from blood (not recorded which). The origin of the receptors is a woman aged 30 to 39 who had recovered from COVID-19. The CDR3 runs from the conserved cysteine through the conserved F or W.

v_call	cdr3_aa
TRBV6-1	CASREGQGSGYGYTF
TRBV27	CASSNGGTGVHEQYF
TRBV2	CASSPGRADNSPLHF
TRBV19	CASSGQPGPQHF
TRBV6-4	CASSAFAGGNYGYTF
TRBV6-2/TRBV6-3	CASSQRGVQETQYF
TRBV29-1	CSARQFATRRSNTEAFF
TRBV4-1	CASSQDPTRRSSPLHF
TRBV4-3	CASSQDQGTGANVLTF
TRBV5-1	CASSPVYSGDTGKQFF
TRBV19	CASSSPYFREINTEAFF
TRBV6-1	CASSEVRGNYGYTF
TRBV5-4	CASSLEQFTEAFF
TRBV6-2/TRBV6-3	CASSYSRDTGELFF
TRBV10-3	CAISDEKGGEKLFF
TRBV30	CAWSGGGYTF
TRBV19	CASSGDTVAEAFF
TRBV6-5	CASSKWDRGDEAFF
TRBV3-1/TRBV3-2	CASSLGSGGEDEQFF
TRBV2	CASSENGGRETQYF